This T cell receptor beta chain is drawn from a study of T cell repertoires in cytomegalovirus infection. In the study overall: Recently identified HLA-C-restricted and well-studied HLA-B-restricted CMV epitopes were used. A matching HLA type, together with CMV infection, was signaled by public TCR beta signatures.

The junction had 16 bases not matched to a gene; V was cut back by 5 bases and J by 0 bases. Looked up from germline, CDR1 is SGHVS and CDR2 is FQNEAQ. CDR3 length: 18 amino acids. This clonotype was observed at least ten times. Antigen unknown. TCRdb independently ran MiXCR on the reads; one entry per CDR3 protein. The data contain some 940,000 distinct CDR3 sequences, less than 40% of them singletons. This receptor was obtained from a human donor in good health (CMV status not recorded). Some clones in this sample may be carry-over from other donors' samples. The sample was cultured CD8+ T cells from PBMCs, taken from culture after CMV antigen stimulation. The V and J genes are TRBV7-8 and TRBJ2-7; the match to TRBD1 covers 7 bases. Written as DNA, the CDR3 is TGTGCCAGCAGCCCGAGGACAGGCCCCTACTTTACCTCCTACGAGCAGTACTTC. This sequence encodes CASSPRTGPYFTSYEQYF.